The sequence of this T cell receptor (beta chain) was determined in a study of cytomegalovirus exposure and HLA in healthy donors. Study results and caveats: DRB1 showed the most TCR associations and HLA-C the fewest in a later analysis, as rates varied by HLA locus. In a later analysis, TCR beta V- and J-gene trimming showed a link to a missense DCLRE1C variant. The study carried out a later analysis of TCR beta sequences. It associated approximately 15,000 of them with specific HLA alleles at a false discovery rate of 0.05.

The PCR had 60 Vbeta and 13 Jbeta primers. The repertoire was sequenced with immunoSEQ multiplex PCR; TCRdb's copy has only in-frame clones and lacks some. Of about 120,000 clones detected, over 50% appear once; the ten largest clones hold approximately 8.5%. All donors participated as healthy donors of bone marrow. This clone was observed a few times. Its antigen is still unknown. CDR3 size: 14 residues. The V gene lost 6 bases and the J gene lost 1 base, with 13 bases spanning the gap. Germline V CDR1 and CDR2: MNHEY, SMNVEV (reference sequence). Sequences were obtained from PBMCs. The TCR sequence derives from a woman aged 40 to 50 in good health and CMV-seropositive. The chain recombines TRBV27 with TRBJ2-7; D unclear. The CDR3, as DNA: TGTGCCAGCAGCGAAACCTACGCTTCCTACGAGCAGTACTTC. Residues: CASSETYASYEQYF.